The clone carrying this T cell receptor (beta chain) was observed many times. The target antigen is unknown. TCRdb re-analysed the reads in MiXCR, keeping a single row per CDR3 protein. The table records about 490,000 distinct CDR3 sequences, about 11% of them present only once. This CDR3 comprises 14 residues. Germline V gene data show CDR1 as SGHAT and CDR2 as FQNNGV. Trimming pared 4 bases from V and 10 bases from J, leaving 19 bases between. The data derive from a study of T cell repertoires in cytomegalovirus infection. For the study at large: Public TCR beta signatures marked donors with CMV infection and the matching HLA.

Overall study results and limits: There were carriers of CMV plus the relevant HLA, and cumulative public TCR beta family frequency identified them.

The receptor's source is a human donor in good health (CMV status not recorded). Some clones in this sample may be carry-over from other donors' samples. The V call is TRBV11-2, the J call TRBJ2-5; no definite D call. The specimen was PBMCs. The CDR3 coding sequence is TGTGCCAGCAGCTCTACCTCCGGGCCTGGAGACCAGTACTTC. Its protein is CASSSTSGPGDQYF. Using reference TRBV11-2 and TRBJ2-5 for the parts outside the CDR3, the full variable domain is EAGVAQSPRYKIIEKRQSVAFWCNPISGHATLYWYQQILGQGPKLLIQFQNNGVVDDSQLPKDRFSAERLKGVDSTLKIQPAKLEDSAVYLCASSSTSGPGDQYFGPGTRLLVL.